This TCR beta chain derives from a study of beta chain features in type 1 diabetes. Study-wide results and caveats: For type 1 diabetes patients, VDJ junctions showed fewer insertions and more deletions.

The study reverse transcribed the entire isolated RNA, so it sequenced expressed TCRB transcripts. Average reads for naive, central memory and regulatory T cell samples were about 4 million. Measured with immunoSEQ multiplex PCR; TCRdb has only the in-frame clones, and not every one. The sample has more than 300,000 clones, approximately 12% seen once. Deletions cut 2 bases from V and 2 bases from J, with 7 bases between. CDR3 length equals 13 residues. Germline CDR1 is MDHEN and CDR2 is SYDVKM. About this clone itself: The antigen is not known.

This receptor was obtained from a man between 18 and 29 years old in good health. The genes are TRBV28 and TRBJ2-7; D call uncertain. The sample was naive CD4+ T cells from blood. CDR3 sequence reads: CASSLARPYEQYF. CDR3 bases: TGTGCCAGCAGTTTAGCCAGGCCCTACGAGCAGTACTTC.